The rows below give T cell receptor beta chains drawn from one sample of a study of T cell responses to AZD1222 COVID-19 vaccine. The repertoire was sequenced with immunoSEQ multiplex PCR; TCRdb's copy has only in-frame clones and lacks some. The sample has about 29,000 clones, roughly 92% seen once. Specimen: peripheral blood, collected on day 0 of AZD1222 vaccination. These receptors all come from an adult in good health. Each CDR3 is given with its conserved first and last residue. Each record gives: J gene, D gene, V gene, CDR3 protein, CDR3 DNA. A D gene is named only where the DNA matches it firmly.

J gene: TRBJ1-2; D gene: TRBD1; V gene: TRBV18; CDR3 protein: CASSQTPGTGPNGYTF; CDR3 DNA: TGTGCCAGCTCGCAAACCCCCGGGACAGGGCCCAATGGCTACACCTTC
J gene: TRBJ2-3; D gene: -; V gene: TRBV24-1; CDR3 protein: CATSAGPSPPDTQYF; CDR3 DNA: TGTGCCACCAGTGCGGGACCCTCCCCCCCAGATACGCAGTATTTT
J gene: TRBJ1-4; D gene: -; V gene: TRBV6-6; CDR3 protein: CASSLQGFGEKLFF; CDR3 DNA: TGTGCCAGCAGCCTGCAGGGTTTTGGTGAAAAACTGTTTTTT
J gene: TRBJ1-2; D gene: -; V gene: TRBV28; CDR3 protein: CASSLRGAYGYTF; CDR3 DNA: TGTGCCAGCAGTTTAAGGGGTGCCTATGGCTACACCTTC
J gene: TRBJ1-3; D gene: -; V gene: TRBV30; CDR3 protein: CAWSVSRSGNTIYF; CDR3 DNA: TGTGCCTGGAGTGTAAGTCGCTCTGGAAACACCATATATTTT
J gene: TRBJ1-2; D gene: -; V gene: TRBV6-1; CDR3 protein: CASSDRQEYYGYTF; CDR3 DNA: TGTGCCAGCAGTGATCGACAGGAGTACTATGGCTACACCTTC
J gene: TRBJ2-1; D gene: TRBD2; V gene: TRBV6-2/TRBV6-3; CDR3 protein: CASSPSGELYNEQFF; CDR3 DNA: TGTGCCAGCAGCCCTAGCGGAGAACTCTACAATGAGCAGTTCTTC
J gene: TRBJ2-3; D gene: TRBD1; V gene: TRBV11-3; CDR3 protein: CASSAGQGSTDTQYF; CDR3 DNA: TGTGCCAGCAGCGCGGGACAGGGGAGCACAGATACGCAGTATTTT
J gene: TRBJ2-7; D gene: -; V gene: TRBV5-4; CDR3 protein: CASSKDSYEQYF; CDR3 DNA: TGTGCCAGCAGCAAGGACAGCTACGAGCAGTACTTC
J gene: TRBJ1-1; D gene: -; V gene: TRBV7-9; CDR3 protein: CASSLAGGLNTEAFF; CDR3 DNA: TGTGCCAGCAGCTTAGCGGGGGGACTGAACACTGAAGCTTTCTTT
J gene: TRBJ2-6; D gene: -; V gene: TRBV18; CDR3 protein: CASSPLSGANVLTF; CDR3 DNA: TGTGCCAGCTCACCTCTCTCTGGGGCCAACGTCCTGACTTTC
J gene: TRBJ2-3; D gene: -; V gene: TRBV3-1/TRBV3-2; CDR3 protein: CASSQTGTTTDTQYF; CDR3 DNA: TGTGCCAGCAGCCAAACCGGGACAACTACAGATACGCAGTATTTT
J gene: TRBJ2-5; D gene: -; V gene: TRBV19; CDR3 protein: CASSRQEFQETQYF; CDR3 DNA: TGTGCCAGTAGCCGACAGGAGTTCCAAGAGACCCAGTACTTC
J gene: TRBJ1-1; D gene: -; V gene: TRBV9; CDR3 protein: CASSPTGAVNTEAFF; CDR3 DNA: TGTGCCAGCAGCCCCACGGGGGCGGTGAACACTGAAGCTTTCTTT